This is a list of T cell receptor beta chains from one sample in a study of metastatic and nonmetastatic thyroid tumors. TCRdb reprocessed the PCR reads via MiXCR. The sample holds nearly 35,000 clones, around a sixth seen once. Sequencing used blood. All receptors derive from a female donor with papillary thyroid cancer or a benign thyroid nodule (not recorded which). Some clones in this sample may be carry-over from other donors' samples. CDR3s include the opening cysteine and the closing phenylalanine or tryptophan. D genes are given only for firm matches. The size entry is marked missing in some rows and otherwise reads once, few, many or a size class.

CASSLSLWGEGEKLFF,TGTGCCAGCAGCTTATCCTTATGGGGGGAAGGTGAAAAACTGTTTTTT,many,TRBV7-9,TRBJ1-4,.
CASSPLGGKIEAFF,TGTGCCAGCAGCCCCCTCGGAGGGAAGATTGAAGCTTTCTTT,few,TRBV6-1,TRBJ1-1,.
CSARGNQPSNTGELFF,TGCAGTGCTAGAGGGAACCAGCCTTCGAACACCGGGGAGCTGTTTTTT,many,TRBV20-1,TRBJ2-2,.
CASRGIADVRSNEQFF,TGTGCCAGCAGAGGAATAGCGGATGTTAGGAGCAATGAGCAGTTCTTC,many,TRBV27,TRBJ2-1,.
CATSDATPLAGITDTQYF,TGTGCCACCAGTGATGCCACCCCACTAGCGGGAATTACAGATACGCAGTATTTT,many,TRBV24-1,TRBJ2-3,TRBD2
CASLLRDGRNQPQHF,TGTGCCAGCTTGCTCCGGGACGGCCGCAATCAGCCCCAGCATTTT,.,TRBV6-1,TRBJ1-5,.
CASSLDSTIYF,TGTGCCAGCAGCTTAGACAGCACCATATATTTT,many,TRBV7-2,TRBJ1-3,.
CASSITSGMAGIETQYF,TGTGCCAGCAGCATCACTAGCGGGATGGCTGGGATTGAGACCCAGTACTTC,.,TRBV7-2,TRBJ2-5,TRBD2
CASSQETSGSGGTEAFF,TGCGCCAGCAGCCAAGAAACTTCAGGGAGTGGCGGCACTGAAGCTTTCTTT,.,TRBV4-1,TRBJ1-1,.
CASRQTGSAYEQHF,TGTGCCAGCAGACAAACAGGTAGCGCCTACGAGCAGCACTTC,few,TRBV6-1,TRBJ2-7,.
CASSSLRGSSYNSPLHF,TGTGCCAGCAGTTCCTTGCGGGGGAGCTCCTATAATTCACCCCTCCACTTT,medium-sized,TRBV27,TRBJ1-6,.
CASSLVGVGGQETQYF,TGCGCCAGCAGCTTGGTGGGGGTCGGGGGCCAAGAGACCCAGTACTTC,few,TRBV5-1,TRBJ2-5,.
CASSQRQGTYYGYTF,TGTGCCAGCTCACAGAGACAGGGGACGTACTATGGCTACACCTTC,many,TRBV18,TRBJ1-2,TRBD1
CASGEEKLFF,TGTGCCAGTGGAGAGGAAAAACTGTTTTTT,many,TRBV19,TRBJ1-4,.
CSARAAGINSPLHF,TGCAGTGCTAGAGCTGCAGGGATTAATTCACCCCTCCACTTT,many,TRBV20-1,TRBJ1-6,.
CASSYSRCRGVWCGYTF,TGTGCCAGCAGTTACTCTAGGTGCAGGGGAGTTTGGTGTGGCTACACCTTC,.,TRBV6-5,TRBJ1-2,.
CSARDDETSAPASYEQYF,TGCAGTGCTAGAGATGATGAGACTAGCGCTCCCGCTTCCTACGAGCAGTACTTC,many,TRBV20-1,TRBJ2-7,TRBD2
CASSQGLTGELFF,TGCGCCAGCAGCCAAGGTCTCACCGGGGAGCTGTTTTTT,many,TRBV4-1,TRBJ2-2,.
CSATTGGWGSNYGYTF,TGCAGTGCCACCACAGGGGGGTGGGGGTCTAACTATGGCTACACCTTC,many,TRBV20-1,TRBJ1-2,TRBD1
CASSIYSSGHDTQYF,TGTGCCAGTAGTATATACAGTAGTGGACACGATACGCAGTATTTT,many,TRBV19,TRBJ2-3,.
CSAVHGMNTEAFF,TGCAGTGCGGTACATGGGATGAACACTGAAGCTTTCTTT,.,TRBV20-1,TRBJ1-1,.
CSASRRTSGTNEQFF,TGCAGCGCCTCCAGGCGGACTAGCGGTACCAATGAGCAGTTCTTC,few,TRBV29-1,TRBJ2-1,TRBD2
CASSTWDLNTGELFF,TGTGCCAGCAGCACCTGGGACCTGAACACCGGGGAGCTGTTTTTT,many,TRBV27,TRBJ2-2,.
CASSQAGQRVEAFF,TGCGCCAGCAGCCAAGCGGGGCAAAGGGTTGAAGCTTTCTTT,.,TRBV4-1,TRBJ1-1,.
CASSERIGDERGYTF,TGTGCCAGCAGCGAGCGGATCGGGGACGAGAGGGGCTACACCTTC,many,TRBV6-1,TRBJ1-2,.
CASSLLGQGNTEAFF,TGCGCCAGCAGCTTGTTGGGACAGGGGAACACTGAAGCTTTCTTT,many,TRBV5-1,TRBJ1-1,TRBD1
CASSLAGNQPQHF,TGCGCCAGCAGCTTGGCGGGCAATCAGCCCCAGCATTTT,many,TRBV5-1,TRBJ1-5,.
CASSFWITEAFF,TGTGCCAGCAGTTTCTGGATCACTGAAGCTTTCTTT,many,TRBV12-3/TRBV12-4,TRBJ1-1,.
CSVAVGTRDQPQHF,TGCAGCGTTGCGGTGGGGACAAGAGATCAGCCCCAGCATTTT,many,TRBV29-1,TRBJ1-5,.
CASSQGFPPGTAELFF,TGTGCCAGTAGCCAAGGATTCCCGCCAGGGACCGCGGAGCTGTTTTTT,.,TRBV2,TRBJ2-2,.
CSARVVSEGGRQFF,TGCAGTGCTAGAGTTGTTAGCGAGGGGGGGCGGCAGTTCTTC,many,TRBV20-1,TRBJ2-1,.
CASSRDYALETQYF,TGTGCCAGCAGTCGGGACTATGCCCTCGAGACCCAGTACTTC,many,TRBV6-2/TRBV6-3,TRBJ2-5,TRBD2
CTISEGRAGYGYTF,TGTACCATCTCAGAAGGCAGGGCCGGCTATGGCTACACCTTC,.,TRBV11-3,TRBJ1-2,.
CASSEGFGNQPQHF,TGTGCCAGTAGTGAGGGGTTCGGTAATCAGCCCCAGCATTTT,many,TRBV19,TRBJ1-5,.
CASRKQGNTEAFF,TGTGCCAGTAGAAAACAGGGGAACACTGAAGCTTTCTTT,.,TRBV19,TRBJ1-1,.
CASILGQGVYEQYF,TGTGCCAGCATCCTCGGACAGGGGGTCTACGAGCAGTACTTC,.,TRBV7-9,TRBJ2-7,TRBD1
CASSSTWGRGSNQPQHF,TGTGCCAGCAGTTCTACTTGGGGGAGGGGCAGCAATCAGCCCCAGCATTTT,many,TRBV28,TRBJ1-5,.
CASSFRAYEQYF,TGTGCCAGCAGTTTCAGGGCCTACGAGCAGTACTTC,.,TRBV28,TRBJ2-7,.
CATSQGPYNEQFF,TGTGCCACCAGCCAAGGACCTTACAATGAGCAGTTCTTC,many,TRBV24-1,TRBJ2-1,.
CATRLADDNEQFF,TGTGCCACCAGACTAGCGGATGACAATGAGCAGTTCTTC,few,TRBV24-1,TRBJ2-1,TRBD2
CASSLSSAGYEQYF,TGCGCCAGCAGCCTGTCTAGCGCGGGCTACGAGCAGTACTTC,many,TRBV4-1,TRBJ2-7,.
CASSIDGRGRQPQHF,TGTGCCAGTAGTATAGACGGTCGGGGTCGTCAGCCCCAGCATTTT,many,TRBV19,TRBJ1-5,.
CSALDYRSYNEQFF,TGCAGTGCTCTAGACTATCGCTCCTACAATGAGCAGTTCTTC,many,TRBV20-1,TRBJ2-1,.